These T cell receptor beta chains were read from a single sample in a study of technical replicates of blood from several donors. Method: immunoSEQ multiplex PCR; TCRdb's copy keeps in-frame clones and lacks some. The sample holds approximately 87,000 clones; more than 85% are singletons and the top ten take under 0.5%. The sequenced material came from T cells isolated from PBMCs. These TCRs come from a human donor in good health. Some clones in this sample may be carry-over from other donors' samples. Both conserved end residues are part of each CDR3. The order of the fields is D gene, V gene, CDR3 length, clone size, J gene, CDR3 protein, CDR3 DNA. The D gene is left open where the match is weak. The listing skips clone size in some rows; elsewhere it reads once, few, many or a size class.

TRBD2	TRBV28	16	NA	TRBJ2-1	CASSPLGTSGRNEQFF	TGTGCCAGCAGTCCGTTAGGGACTAGCGGGAGGAATGAGCAGTTCTTC
NA	TRBV6-1	15	once	TRBJ1-5	CASSEGHGGYQPQHF	TGTGCCAGCAGTGAAGGCCACGGAGGGTATCAGCCCCAGCATTTT
NA	TRBV28	13	NA	TRBJ2-7	CASLTQGLYEQYF	TGTGCCAGTCTAACTCAGGGACTCTACGAGCAGTACTTC
NA	TRBV27	14	NA	TRBJ2-7	CASRINGGTYEQYF	TGTGCCAGCAGAATTAATGGAGGCACCTACGAGCAGTACTTC
TRBD1	TRBV19	15	NA	TRBJ1-2	CASSTQRQGRGGYTF	TGTGCCAGTAGTACTCAAAGACAGGGGAGGGGCGGCTACACCTTC
TRBD1	TRBV7-9	13	NA	TRBJ1-2	CASSPGGWYGYTF	TGTGCCAGCAGCCCAGGGGGATGGTATGGCTACACCTTC
NA	TRBV30	14	NA	TRBJ2-1	CAWSVLAAYNEQFF	TGTGCCTGGAGTGTTTTAGCGGCCTACAATGAGCAGTTCTTC
NA	TRBV28	15	NA	TRBJ1-2	CATSGEVVDFYGYTF	TGTGCCACCTCCGGGGAGGTGGTCGACTTCTATGGCTACACCTTC
NA	TRBV5-1	16	NA	TRBJ2-2	CASSLILATNTGELFF	TGCGCCAGCAGCTTGATCCTAGCTACAAACACCGGGGAGCTGTTTTTT
NA	TRBV28	17	NA	TRBJ2-1	CASSLNPGGGFYNEQFF	TGTGCCAGCAGTTTGAATCCGGGGGGCGGATTTTACAATGAGCAGTTCTTC
NA	TRBV5-4	13	NA	TRBJ2-1	CASSSTGGAEQFF	TGTGCCAGCAGCTCGACGGGTGGGGCAGAGCAGTTCTTC
NA	TRBV29-1	12	NA	TRBJ2-2	CSTNQGGGELFF	TGCAGCACAAATCAGGGGGGCGGGGAGCTGTTTTTT
NA	TRBV4-1	15	once	TRBJ1-2	CASSQGNTGPYGYTF	TGCGCCAGCAGCCAAGGAAATACAGGGCCGTATGGCTACACCTTC
TRBD1	TRBV11-1	17	NA	TRBJ1-2	CASSSGQGYPSNYGYTF	TGTGCCAGCAGCTCCGGACAGGGCTACCCCTCTAACTATGGCTACACCTTC
TRBD1	TRBV2	13	NA	TRBJ2-2	CASRQGYTGELFF	TGTGCCAGCAGACAGGGGTACACCGGGGAGCTGTTTTTT
NA	TRBV28	14	NA	TRBJ1-5	CASSLQVVNQPQHF	TGTGCCAGCAGTCTACAGGTAGTCAATCAGCCCCAGCATTTT
NA	TRBV25-1	15	NA	TRBJ2-1	CASSVPGTSYDEQFF	TGTGCCAGCAGTGTCCCCGGGACTTCCTACGATGAGCAGTTCTTC
NA	TRBV6-1	14	NA	TRBJ2-7	CASSESGYAYEQYF	TGTGCCAGCAGTGAAAGCGGTTATGCCTACGAGCAGTACTTC
NA	TRBV28	19	NA	TRBJ2-7	CASSFGTGYLAGPSYEQYF	TGTGCCAGCAGTTTCGGGACAGGGTACCTAGCGGGGCCCTCCTACGAGCAGTACTTC
TRBD2	TRBV7-2	14	NA	TRBJ2-1	CASSLQWEGNEQFF	TGTGCCAGCAGCCTCCAGTGGGAGGGTAATGAGCAGTTCTTC
NA	TRBV4-1	14	NA	TRBJ2-7	CASSLGLDPYEQYF	TGCGCCAGCAGCCTAGGACTCGACCCCTACGAGCAGTACTTC
TRBD1	TRBV11-2	13	NA	TRBJ1-2	CASSQTGNNGYTF	TGTGCCAGCAGCCAGACAGGGAATAATGGCTACACCTTC
TRBD2	TRBV23-1	17	NA	TRBJ2-1	CASSLETSGRTYNEQFF	TGCGCCAGCAGTCTCGAGACTAGCGGGAGGACCTACAATGAGCAGTTCTTC
NA	TRBV13	16	NA	TRBJ1-2	CASSPRRLGEAAGYTF	TGTGCCAGCAGCCCCAGACGGCTCGGGGAAGCAGCTGGCTACACCTTC
NA	TRBV7-3	15	few	TRBJ2-1	CASSRISTAYNEQFF	TGTGCCAGCAGCCGAATTTCGACAGCATACAATGAGCAGTTCTTC
NA	TRBV7-6	15	once	TRBJ2-1	CASSPVRGNYNEQFF	TGTGCCAGCAGCCCGGTAAGGGGCAACTACAATGAGCAGTTCTTC
TRBD2	TRBV5-1	15	NA	TRBJ2-3	CASSLVAGGTDTQYF	TGCGCCAGCAGCTTAGTAGCGGGAGGGACAGATACGCAGTATTTT
NA	TRBV18	12	NA	TRBJ2-5	CASSPNQETQYF	TGTGCCAGCTCACCTAACCAAGAGACCCAGTACTTC
NA	TRBV27	12	NA	TRBJ2-3	CASSGEADTQYF	TGTGCCAGCTCGGGGGAGGCAGATACGCAGTATTTT
NA	TRBV6-5	15	NA	TRBJ2-2	CASSRGAGSGGELFF	TGTGCCAGCAGCAGGGGAGCGGGATCGGGCGGGGAGCTGTTTTTT
NA	TRBV11-2	17	NA	TRBJ2-1	CASSLRPTGGTYNEQFF	TGTGCCAGCAGCTTAAGACCTACGGGTGGCACCTACAATGAGCAGTTCTTC
TRBD1	TRBV7-9	15	NA	TRBJ1-1	CASSLPGTVNTEAFF	TGTGCCAGCAGCTTACCCGGGACAGTGAACACTGAAGCTTTCTTT
NA	TRBV5-1	13	NA	TRBJ2-7	CASSLAVSYEQYF	TGCGCCAGCAGCTTGGCTGTGTCCTACGAGCAGTACTTC
NA	TRBV5-1	14	NA	TRBJ2-1	CASSLVADYNEQFF	TGCGCCAGCAGCTTGGTAGCGGATTACAATGAGCAGTTCTTC
NA	TRBV4-2	16	NA	TRBJ1-6	CASSQDTGRVESPLHF	TGTGCCAGCAGCCAAGATACAGGGAGGGTAGAATCACCCCTCCACTTT